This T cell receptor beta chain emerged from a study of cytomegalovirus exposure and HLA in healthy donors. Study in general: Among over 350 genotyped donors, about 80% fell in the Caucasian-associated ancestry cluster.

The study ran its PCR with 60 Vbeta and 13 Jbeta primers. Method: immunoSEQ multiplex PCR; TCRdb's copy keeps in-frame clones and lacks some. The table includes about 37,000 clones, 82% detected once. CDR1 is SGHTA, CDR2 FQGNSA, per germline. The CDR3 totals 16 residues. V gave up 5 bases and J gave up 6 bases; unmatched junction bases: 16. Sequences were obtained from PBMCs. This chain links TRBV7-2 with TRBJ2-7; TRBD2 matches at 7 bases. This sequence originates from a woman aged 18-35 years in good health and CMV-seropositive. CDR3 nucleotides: TGTGCCAGCAGCCTTGGGCGGGAGATCTATCAGGTCGAGCAGTACTTC. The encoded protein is CASSLGREIYQVEQYF.